This T cell receptor (beta chain) appears in the sequencing data of a study of PD-L1 blockade in urothelial cancer. Time point denoted: pretreatment peripheral blood. Germline CDR1 and CDR2: SGHRS and YFSETQ. V was clipped by 0 bases and J by 8 bases, with 8 bases between them. The CDR3 covers 12 residues. Sequencing was performed with immunoSEQ multiplex PCR; in TCRdb, only in-frame clones are kept and a portion is missing. This sample has 56,000 or so clones; roughly 87% occur once, and the top ten carry around a sixth. The sequenced sample was PBMCs, obtained around atezolizumab (anti-PD-L1) treatment. The sequence was obtained from a man between 65 and 79 years old with urothelial cancer. This chain connects TRBV5-1 to TRBJ1-2; D is unclear. CDR3 loop: CASSLAERGYTF. DNA of the CDR3: TGCGCCAGCAGCTTGGCCGAGAGAGGCTACACCTTC.